In this sample, the clone carrying this T cell receptor beta chain turned up once. The data are from a study of blood T cell repertoires in COVID-19. Study-wide background: Italy, Spain and the United States were the sources of the convalescent and acute COVID-19 samples. PBMCs, B-cell-depleted T cells, or T cells were the source of the cDNA or gDNA that made up the material.

Authors' data handling: The assay estimated nucleated cells by amplifying reference gene primers. Sequencing was performed with immunoSEQ multiplex PCR; in TCRdb, only in-frame clones are kept and a portion is missing. Clonal size and the V and J genes are those of that table, whereas D and trimming came from the DNA. The sample carries 200,000 to 250,000 clones, 86% recorded once. This CDR3 is built from 15 residues. V was pared by 4 bases and J by 4 bases, with 14 bases between. Germline CDR1 SGHTA, CDR2 FQGNSA. The chain couples TRBV7-2 to TRBJ2-1; D possibly corresponds to TRBD1 (5 bases). This receptor was taken from a man aged 25 to 45 who had recovered from COVID-19. Material for sequencing was peripheral blood. CDR3 DNA: TGTGCCAGCAGCTCGACCGACAGTAGTTACAATGAGCAGTTCTTC. This sequence encodes CASSSTDSSYNEQFF. The variable domain in full, completed from reference TRBV7-2 and TRBJ2-1, reads GAGVSQSPSNKVTEKGKDVELRCDPISGHTALYWYRQSLGQGLEFLIYFQGNSAPDKSGLPSDRFSAERTGGSVSTLTIQRTQQEDSAVYLCASSSTDSSYNEQFFGPGTRLTVL.